This TCR beta chain was profiled in a study of cytomegalovirus exposure and HLA in healthy donors. Study-wide results and limits: The authors enumerated over 150 TCR beta chains as linked to cytomegalovirus. Reports indicated that the classifier achieved high specificity and sensitivity in diagnosing cytomegalovirus status.

This CDR3 comprises 15 residues. V was pared by 4 bases and J by 1 base, with 6 bases of the junction left unmatched. The germline gives CDR1 LNHDA, CDR2 SQIVND (reference sequence). The PCR made use of 60 Vbeta and 13 Jbeta primers. Clones were read by immunoSEQ multiplex PCR, and TCRdb kept only the in-frame ones, dropping some. The sample contains more than 90,000 clones, roughly 80% of which appear only once. With regard to this clone: Its antigen remains unidentified.

This receptor was identified in a man aged 40-50 years in good health and CMV-seropositive. The specimen sequenced was PBMCs. The chain employs TRBV19 and TRBJ2-7; the match to TRBD2 covers 8 bases. The CDR3 loop is CASSTRLAPSYEQYF. The CDR3 DNA is TGTGCCAGTAGTACACGACTAGCGCCGTCCTACGAGCAGTACTTC.